This T cell receptor beta chain was recorded in a study of metastatic and nonmetastatic thyroid tumors (TCRdb year 2020). For context, the study as a whole: For patients with malignant and with benign thyroid disease, the researchers compared repertoires between peripheral blood samples and tumor or nodule tissue samples.

What the research found in general, with its limitations: TCR beta diversity was reported as significantly higher in malignant tumors than in benign nodules, in both blood and tumor samples.

No patient had received any treatment before thyroid surgery. Using T-cell receptor beta sequencing, the researchers looked back retrospectively at clinical samples from patients, gathered between the early 2010s and the late 2010s. Notes on this clone: Its antigen remains undetermined. No base quality information exists; no much larger clone differs at one position.

Library construction relied on PCR. These reads were obtained on an Illumina HiSeq 4000. High-throughput sequencing was used to profile the TCR beta-chain CDR3 region of every patient. Under the source paper's analysis protocol: The researchers built a classifier to tell apart papillary thyroid cancer patients with distant metastasis, based on CDR3 differences among clinicopathological groups. To measure repertoire diversity the researchers used the Shannon index, while the Morisita-Horn index served to gauge how similar the tumor and blood repertoires were. TCRdb itself trimmed the public reads at Q25 with fastp, ran MiXCR and retained productive beta chains. The V and J calls, along with clone size, are taken from TCRdb and not from the paper's own processing. The sample records some 40,000 clones, roughly a sixth of which are singletons. Together, the top ten hold around 3.9% of the sample. CDR3 length: 13 amino acids, cysteine to phenylalanine. The kept DNA is CDR3 alone, 39 bases in frame from the first base. V sheds 4 bases and J sheds 4 bases, leaving 9 bases between their ends. CDR1 and CDR2, per the germline V gene (reference sequence), are SGHNT and YYREEE.

Material for sequencing was blood. The receptor's source is a female donor with papillary thyroid cancer or a benign thyroid nodule (not recorded which). Some clones in this sample may be carry-over from other donors' samples. The chain couples TRBV5-4 to TRBJ2-1; no D gene is confidently identified. At the DNA level, the sequence is TGTGCCAGCAGCCCCGAACGATACAATGAGCAGTTCTTC. This sequence encodes CASSPERYNEQFF.